These 15 T cell receptor beta chains share one sample of origin, sequenced in a study of blood T cells in healthy people across ages. A sample-barcoded 5' primer and a J-beta primer mix were used in a second PCR of roughly 7 to 12 cycles. TCRdb ran MiXCR on the 5' RACE reads and lists one entry per CDR3 protein. The sample lists around 990,000 distinct CDR3 sequences; less than 25% were seen once. Another study also made use of these data, one on T cells of mothers and their children.

Material: blood. These receptors originate from a girl aged 2 to 10 in good health.

In this sample, this clonotype turned up many times. The CDR3: CSVEVGTGDEQYF. CDR3 DNA sequence: TGCAGCGTTGAAGTGGGGACAGGGGACGAGCAGTACTTC. V is TRBV29-1 and J is TRBJ2-7; TRBD1 matches 10 bases. The CDR3 sequence is 13 residues long. The V and J ends lost 1 base and 5 bases, in that order; junction bases with no gene match: 2. The germline V gene encodes CDR1 SQVTM and CDR2 ANQGSEA.

The chain carries TRBV7-2 and TRBJ2-3, with D perhaps TRBD2 (5 bases). The CDR3 sequence is 15 residues long. Germline CDR1 and CDR2: SGHTA and FQGNSA. Trimming pared 8 bases from V and 0 bases from J, leaving 15 bases between. This CDR3 is CASGRLAQSTDTQYF. Here the CDR3 DNA reads TGTGCCAGCGGGAGATTAGCGCAAAGCACAGATACGCAGTATTTT.

This clonotype was observed a handful of times. The genes are TRBV7-6 and TRBJ2-5; the D gene is possibly TRBD1 (5 bases). The better agreement between TRBJ2-1 and the DNA end casts doubt on the J call. This CDR3 has 14 residues. Germline-derived CDR1 and CDR2 are SGHVS and FNYEAQ. CDR3 loop: CASSQPPGMGEQFF. Here the CDR3 DNA reads TGTGCCAGCAGCCAGCCCCCAGGGATGGGTGAGCAGTTCTTC.

V usage is TRBV15 and J usage is TRBJ1-2; possibly TRBD1 for D (5 bases). CDR1 LNHNV and CDR2 YYDKDF come from the germline V gene (reference sequence). The ends were cut back, 0 bases at V and 3 bases at J, with 11 bases in the middle. This CDR3 contains 15 residues. The CDR3 reads CATSREGREDYGYTF. The CDR3 DNA follows: TGTGCCACCAGCAGAGAGGGGCGGGAGGACTATGGCTACACCTTC. The variable domain in full, with the rest retrieved from reference TRBV15 and TRBJ1-2, is DAMVIQNPRYQVTQFGKPVTLSCSQTLNHNVMYWYQQKSSQAPKLLFHYYDKDFNNEADTPDNFQSRRPNTSFCFLDIRSPGLGDTAMYLCATSREGREDYGYTFGSGTRLTVV.

The J gene is TRBJ2-5, the V gene TRBV4-1, with D tentatively TRBD1 or TRBD2 (5 bases each). Matching the DNA end better, TRBJ2-7 makes the J call doubtful. The CDR3 runs to 17 residues. CDR1 MGHRA and CDR2 YSYEKL come from the germline V gene. As DNA, the CDR3 is TGCGCCAGCAGCCAAGGGCCCACCGGGGCGCTCACCTACGAGCAGTACTTC. Protein product: CASSQGPTGALTYEQYF.

This clonotype was seen only once. This chain uses TRBV28 with TRBJ2-7, with D possibly being TRBD2 (6 bases). Germline V lookup: CDR1 MDHEN, CDR2 SYDVKM. Trimming shortened V by 6 bases and J by 2 bases, and 17 bases separated the two germline ends. The length of the CDR3 is 15 residues. CDR3 bases: TGTGCCAGCAGATCTGTACTAGCTCACCCCTACGAGCAGTACTTC. As protein: CASRSVLAHPYEQYF.

The chain links TRBV20-1 to TRBJ2-5, with D perhaps assigned TRBD1 or TRBD2 (6 bases each). The CDR3 runs to 14 residues. CDR1 is DFQATT and CDR2 is SNEGSKA in the germline V gene (reference sequence). Deletions cut 5 bases from V and 5 bases from J, with 18 bases between. The CDR3 is CSAFRLVGQETQYF. CDR3 nucleotides: TGCAGTGCTTTTCGACTAGTAGGACAGGAGACCCAGTACTTC.

V gene TRBV7-9 combines with J gene TRBJ2-1, with D maybe TRBD2 (6 bases). The CDR3 loop spans 14 amino acids. Trimming removed 5 bases at V and 0 bases at J, with 8 bases between. The germline V gene encodes CDR1 SEHNR and CDR2 FQNEAQ (reference sequence). The CDR3 spells CASSPGVSYNEQFF. The CDR3, as DNA: TGTGCCAGCAGCCCGGGGGTCTCCTACAATGAGCAGTTCTTC.

J is TRBJ1-1 and V is TRBV12-3 or TRBV12-4; D remains unclear. This CDR3 has 13 amino acids. V lost 8 bases and J lost 6, with 16 bases in between. The DNA for the CDR3 is TGTGCCAGCCAACTCCACCCGGGTCCTGAAGCTTTCTTT. Protein sequence: CASQLHPGPEAFF.

The chain joins TRBV6-1 to TRBJ2-6; 7 nucleotides match TRBD2. The V segment lost 0 bases and the J segment 4 bases; nucleotides outside the gene matches: 3. The CDR3 contains 16 residues. Looked up from germline, CDR1 is MNHNS and CDR2 is SASEGT. CDR3 loop: CASSEAGGRGANVLTF. CDR3 DNA sequence: TGTGCCAGCAGTGAAGCGGGAGGGCGCGGGGCCAACGTCCTGACTTTC.

CDR3 bases: TGTGCCAGCAGCCCTGTCAGGACTAGCGGGAGCGTGCAGTACTTC. This translates into CASSPVRTSGSVQYF. The V and J genes are TRBV3-1 and TRBJ2-7; 13 nucleotides line up with TRBD2. There are 15 residues in the CDR3. Germline-derived CDR1 and CDR2 are LGHDT and YNNKEL (reference sequence). V gave up 4 bases and J gave up 9 bases; unmatched junction bases: 9.

This chain uses TRBV7-3 with TRBJ2-1, with D perhaps given as TRBD1 or TRBD2 (7 bases each). The J call may be wrong; the DNA end is better matched by TRBJ2-7. Germline assignment: CDR1 SGHTA and CDR2 FQGTGA. The CDR3 consists of 14 residues. The CDR3 loop is CASSEQGGFYEQYF. In nucleotides, the CDR3 is TGTGCCAGCAGCGAGCAGGGGGGGTTCTACGAGCAGTACTTC.

In regard to this clonotype: It is likely a read error, because the conserved phenylalanine at the end of the CDR3 is missing. The rearrangement links TRBV20-1 to TRBJ1-1; a possible D gene is TRBD1 (5 bases). CDR1 and CDR2 (germline): DFQATT, SNEGSKA (reference sequence). Trimming cost V 4 bases and J 4 bases, with 10 bases left between them. This CDR3 is built from 12 residues. CDR3 sequence (DNA): TGCAGTGCTACAGGGTTTCTCACTGAAGCTTTCCTT. Protein sequence: CSATGFLTEAFL.

The gene calls are TRBV29-1 and TRBJ2-5, with D uncertain. The J call could be wrong; TRBJ2-1 is a better fit for the DNA end. Per germline, CDR1 SQVTM and CDR2 ANQGSEA. The CDR3 consists of 14 residues. DNA of the CDR3: TGCAGCGTCGATCCACCGACCCTTGACAATGAGCAGTTCTTC. Translating gives CSVDPPTLDNEQFF.

The chain uses TRBV28 and TRBJ2-4; the match to TRBD1 covers 7 bases. Germline values: CDR1 MDHEN, CDR2 SYDVKM. V lost 8 bases to trimming and J lost 4 bases; unmatched junction nucleotides: 5. There are 13 residues in the CDR3. CDR3 bases: TGTGCCAGCGTGGGACAGAGAAAAAACATTCAGTACTTC. Translation: CASVGQRKNIQYF.